Listed below are T cell receptor beta chains from one sample, sequenced in a study of type 1 regulatory T cells. Their antigens remain unidentified. TCRdb re-called the reads with MiXCR, one entry per CDR3 protein. The data hold about 60,000 distinct CDR3 sequences, with around 49% observed a single time. Sequenced input: cultured non-Tr1 T cells, either the whole culture or a sorted T cell fraction (not recorded which). Every receptor here comes from a human donor in good health. CDR3s include the opening cysteine and the closing phenylalanine or tryptophan. Each record gives: CDR3 DNA, CDR3 protein, V gene, clone size, D gene, J gene. D genes are given only for firm matches. Size values are once, few and many counts, or a class for expanded clones, and some rows have none.

DNA: TGTGCCAGCAGCCGGGGACAGGGTTCCGTTGAAAAACTGTTTTTT
CDR3: CASSRGQGSVEKLFF
V: TRBV7-8
size: -
D: TRBD1
J: TRBJ1-4

DNA: TGTGCCAGCAGCTTAGGGACAGGGCGCTCTGGAAACACCATATATTTT
CDR3: CASSLGTGRSGNTIYF
V: TRBV11-2
size: few
D: TRBD1
J: TRBJ1-3

DNA: TGTGCCAGCGGCTCTTATGGCTACACCTTC
CDR3: CASGSYGYTF
V: TRBV12-3/TRBV12-4
size: -
D: -
J: TRBJ1-2

DNA: TGCGCCAGCAGCTTCTCGGGACAGACCGAAAAACTGTTTTTT
CDR3: CASSFSGQTEKLFF
V: TRBV5-1
size: once
D: TRBD1
J: TRBJ1-4

DNA: TGTGCCAGCATACCGTCGGTTAGGGATTATGGCTACACCTTC
CDR3: CASIPSVRDYGYTF
V: TRBV6-2/TRBV6-3
size: -
D: -
J: TRBJ1-2

DNA: TGTGCCGGGGGACAGACCAACACCGGGGAGCTGTGTTTT
CDR3: CAGGQTNTGELCF
V: TRBV11-2
size: -
D: TRBD1
J: TRBJ2-2

DNA: TGCAGTGCTAGTTCTCCACAATACGAGCAGTACTTC
CDR3: CSASSPQYEQYF
V: TRBV20-1
size: few
D: -
J: TRBJ2-7

DNA: TGTGCCAGCAGTGGACAGGGTGGAAACACCGGGGAGCTGTTTTTT
CDR3: CASSGQGGNTGELFF
V: TRBV2
size: -
D: TRBD1
J: TRBJ2-2

DNA: TGCAGTGCTACGGGCGCCAAAAACATTCAGTACTTC
CDR3: CSATGAKNIQYF
V: TRBV20-1
size: -
D: -
J: TRBJ2-4

DNA: TGTGCCACCAGCAGAGATGCTAACAGGGGAGATCGGAACTATGGCTACACCTTC
CDR3: CATSRDANRGDRNYGYTF
V: TRBV15
size: -
D: TRBD1
J: TRBJ1-2

DNA: TGCGCCAGCAGCCCCGACAGGGGCCGGGAAGCTTCCTTT
CDR3: CASSPDRGREASF
V: TRBV4-1
size: -
D: TRBD1
J: TRBJ1-1

DNA: TGTGCCAGTAGTATCCCGACTAGCGGGCAAGAGACCCAGTACTTC
CDR3: CASSIPTSGQETQYF
V: TRBV19
size: once
D: TRBD2
J: TRBJ2-5

DNA: TGTGCCAGCAGCCCACACGCAGGGACCCAGTACTTC
CDR3: CASSPHAGTQYF
V: TRBV12-3/TRBV12-4
size: -
D: -
J: TRBJ2-5

DNA: TGTGCCAGCAGCCCCGGTGCTAGCGGTCAAGAGACCCAGTACTTC
CDR3: CASSPGASGQETQYF
V: TRBV9
size: few
D: TRBD2
J: TRBJ2-5

DNA: TGTGCCAGCAGAGACCGGGACGTTAATAATTCACCCCTCCACTTT
CDR3: CASRDRDVNNSPLHF
V: TRBV6-1
size: -
D: -
J: TRBJ1-6

DNA: TGTGCCAGCAGCGCAGGGGGCCCCGGCTACACCTTC
CDR3: CASSAGGPGYTF
V: TRBV7-9
size: few
D: TRBD1
J: TRBJ1-2

DNA: TGCGCCAGCAGCTTATGGGACGGAAAAGAGACCCAGTACTTC
CDR3: CASSLWDGKETQYF
V: TRBV5-1
size: -
D: -
J: TRBJ2-5

DNA: TGTGCCAGCAGCCAATTACGGTGGGAGACCCAGTACTTC
CDR3: CASSQLRWETQYF
V: TRBV3-1
size: few
D: -
J: TRBJ2-5

DNA: TGCGCCAGCAGCCTAGCGGTCCAAGAGACCCAGTACTTC
CDR3: CASSLAVQETQYF
V: TRBV4-3
size: once
D: -
J: TRBJ2-5

DNA: TGTGCCAGCAGCCCCCGGGAGGGGCAAGGTCAGCCCCAGCATTTT
CDR3: CASSPREGQGQPQHF
V: TRBV12-3/TRBV12-4
size: -
D: -
J: TRBJ1-5

DNA: TGTGCCACCAGCCGACAGGGGGAGGCCGGGGAGCTGTTTTTT
CDR3: CATSRQGEAGELFF
V: TRBV24-1
size: few
D: TRBD1
J: TRBJ2-2

DNA: TGTGCCAGCAGCTCATACCGGGACGGACACACAGATACGCAGTATTTT
CDR3: CASSSYRDGHTDTQYF
V: TRBV5-4
size: -
D: -
J: TRBJ2-3

DNA: TGTGCCAGCAGCACCGCCCAAAAAATTAACTATGGCTACACCTTC
CDR3: CASSTAQKINYGYTF
V: TRBV7-9
size: -
D: -
J: TRBJ1-2

DNA: TGCGCCAGCAGAACCTCAACAGGGCTCCCTGGCTACACCTTC
CDR3: CASRTSTGLPGYTF
V: TRBV5-1
size: -
D: -
J: TRBJ1-2